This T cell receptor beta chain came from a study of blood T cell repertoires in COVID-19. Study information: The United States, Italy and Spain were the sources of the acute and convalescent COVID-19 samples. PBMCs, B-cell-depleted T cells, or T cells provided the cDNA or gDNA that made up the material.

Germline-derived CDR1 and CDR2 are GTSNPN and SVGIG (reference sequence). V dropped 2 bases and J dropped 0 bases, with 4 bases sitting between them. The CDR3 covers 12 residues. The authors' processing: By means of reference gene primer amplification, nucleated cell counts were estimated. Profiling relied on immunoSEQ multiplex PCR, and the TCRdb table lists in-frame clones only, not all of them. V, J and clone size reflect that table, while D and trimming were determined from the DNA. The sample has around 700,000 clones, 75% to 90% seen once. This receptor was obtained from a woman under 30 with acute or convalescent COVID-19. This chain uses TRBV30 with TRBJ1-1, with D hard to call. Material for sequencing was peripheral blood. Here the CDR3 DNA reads TGTGCCTGGAGTCTCCTGAACACTGAAGCTTTCTTT. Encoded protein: CAWSLLNTEAFF.